This T cell receptor beta chain is drawn from a study of blood T cell repertoires in COVID-19. The overall study: T cells, B-cell-depleted T cells, or PBMCs supplied cDNA or gDNA.

Clones were read by immunoSEQ multiplex PCR, and TCRdb kept only the in-frame ones, dropping some. Of around 270,000 clones listed, 80% to 90% are singletons. Researchers sorted participants into cohorts using their self-reported clinical history. Germline V gene lookup returns CDR1 SGHAT and CDR2 FQNNGV. The J segment lost 4 bases and the V segment lost 1 base, leaving 13 bases of the junction unmatched. The CDR3 length is 18 residues. Sequencing input: PBMCs or T cells enriched from blood (not recorded which). This TCR was sampled from a woman aged 30 to 39 who had recovered from COVID-19. The V gene is TRBV11-2, the J gene TRBJ1-1, with 9 bases identical to TRBD1. The CDR3 sequence is CASSLGTGEVGLGTEAFF. CDR3 DNA: TGTGCCAGCAGCTTAGGGACAGGGGAAGTTGGACTGGGCACTGAAGCTTTCTTT.